The present TCR beta chain was sequenced within a study of CD8 T cells in Susac syndrome. After extraction with the RNeasy kit, roughly 0.5 to 1 ug of the RNA was reverse transcribed using random hexamers. The authors amplified TCR beta CDR3 across 54 Vbeta and 13 Jbeta using immunoSEQ multiplex PCR. In TCRdb, the immunoSEQ multiplex PCR reads were re-called with MiXCR into one record per CDR3 protein. The top ten clones hold around 0.12% of a sample with hundreds of thousands of distinct CDR3 sequences, 85% of them seen once. TCR beta from blood CD8+ and CD4+ T cells was sequenced. FACS was used to enrich TEMRA cells, whereas the CD8+ and CD4+ T cells were obtained by negative isolation. This TCR was sampled from a human donor with multiple sclerosis. The sample consisted of CD8+ T cells from PBMCs.

CDR3: CASSPAPLYNEQFF. CDR3 DNA: TGTGCCAGCAGCCCGGCGCCCTTATACAATGAGCAGTTCTTC. J is TRBJ2-1 and V is TRBV13, with D hard to call. The germline gives CDR1 PRHDT, CDR2 FYEKMQ (reference sequence). The V end lost 5 bases, the J end lost 4 bases, and 12 bases lay between the germline ends. The CDR3 totals 14 residues. Filled out from reference TRBV13 and TRBJ2-1, the complete variable domain reads AAGVIQSPRHLIKEKRETATLKCYPIPRHDTVYWYQQGPGQDPQFLISFYEKMQSDKGSIPDRFSAQQFSDYHSELNMSSLELGDSALYFCASSPAPLYNEQFFGPGTRLTVL.